This T cell receptor beta chain was identified during a study of cytomegalovirus exposure and HLA in healthy donors. In the study overall: An early data release held some 85 million unique TCRs from HLA-typed donors. Genotyping of hundreds of donors showed that about 79% belonged to the Caucasian-associated ancestry cluster. Findings and caveats of the study: When the data were analyzed later, several of the most significant clusters appeared to be linked to common viral pathogens. Researchers reported in a later analysis that a missense DCLRE1C variant was tied to TCR beta V- and J-gene trimming.

Concerning this clone itself: The antigen is not known.

V dropped 1 base and J dropped 4 bases, with 7 bases sitting between them. Germline CDR1 and CDR2: MGHRA and YSYEKL. This CDR3 contains 13 residues. PCR primers comprised 60 Vbeta and 13 Jbeta primers. Only in-frame clones appear in the TCRdb table, and some are missing; sequencing was by immunoSEQ multiplex PCR. The table records roughly 220,000 clones, 82% of them present only once. The sequence came from a woman between 40 and 55 years old in good health and CMV-seronegative. Sequencing was done on a sample of PBMCs. The chain uses TRBV4-1 and TRBJ1-2, with D perhaps TRBD1 (5 bases). CDR3 sequence reads: CASSQGTIYGYTF. CDR3 DNA sequence: TGCGCCAGCAGCCAAGGGACAATCTATGGCTACACCTTC.